Below, one TCR beta chain is given with its context. No antigen is known for it. The method was immunoSEQ multiplex PCR; TCRdb's version includes in-frame clones alone and lacks a portion of them. The sample yields 50,000 to 65,000 clones, over 80% seen once. The sample comes from a study of OX40 agonist ivuxolimab in advanced cancers. Background on the study: The group had a mean age of about 64 years, ranged from about 20 to 85, and was 80% to 85% male.

Study conclusions and caveats: The study found that CD8+ T cells averaged more expanded clones than CD4+.

Sequenced here: CD4+ or CD8+ T cells sorted from blood, sampled in a trial of the OX40 agonist ivuxolimab. The clonotype comes from an adult with an advanced solid tumor such as melanoma, head and neck, liver or kidney cancer.

CDR3 DNA: TGTGCCAGCAAATACGGGGAGGGCTACAATGAGCAGTTCTTC. Translating it yields CASKYGEGYNEQFF. V and J are TRBV6-5 and TRBJ2-1, with 7 bases that match TRBD2. Trimming took 7 bases from V and 3 from J; bases not matched to a gene: 6. Germline V gene data show CDR1 as MNHEY and CDR2 as SVGAGI. This CDR3 is built from 14 residues.